One sample yielded the 23 T cell receptor beta chains listed below, sequenced in a study of blood T cell repertoires in COVID-19. Sequencing used immunoSEQ multiplex PCR; TCRdb keeps in-frame clones, though not all of them. The repertoire holds around 230,000 clones, around 83% seen once, with 2% to 2.5% in the top ten. The sample consisted of peripheral blood. The source is a man aged 35 to 55 who had recovered from COVID-19.

The rearrangement joins TRBV7-2 to TRBJ1-1; the D gene is possibly TRBD1 (5 bases). The V gene's germline CDR1 is SGHTA and CDR2 FQGNSA. Trimming removed 2 bases from V and 4 bases from J, with 11 bases in between. This CDR3 contains 14 residues. CDR3 coding DNA: TGTGCCAGCAGCTTATCGGCAGGGATCACTGAAGCTTTCTTT. Amino acid sequence: CASSLSAGITEAFF.

The chain carries TRBV9 and TRBJ1-2; 10 bases map to TRBD1. Trimming at V came to 3 bases and at J to 8 bases, leaving 16 bases not matched to a gene. Germline V CDR1 and CDR2: SGDLS, YYNGEE. CDR3 length: 17 amino acids. The CDR3 here is CASSARDRGFGLSGYTF. The CDR3 nucleotides are TGTGCCAGCAGCGCCCGGGACAGGGGTTTTGGGCTATCAGGCTACACCTTC.

The rearrangement uses TRBV11-3 and TRBJ1-4, with 10 bases matching TRBD1. J was trimmed by 7 bases and V by 5 bases; bases with no gene match: 4. In germline, CDR1 is SGHNT, CDR2 YENEEA. This CDR3 has 14 residues. CDR3 in amino acids: CASSPGTGVEKLFF. The CDR3 nucleotides are TGTGCCAGCAGCCCCGGGACAGGGGTTGAAAAACTGTTTTTT.

The chain combines TRBV27 with TRBJ1-2; D perhaps matches TRBD1 (5 bases). V lost 5 bases and J 3 bases, leaving 13 bases between the germline ends. CDR1 and CDR2 from the germline V gene are MNHEY and SMNVEV (reference sequence). This CDR3 contains 14 residues. CDR3 sequence (DNA): TGTGCCAGCAGTACGTACAGGAGAGACTATGGCTACACCTTC. Protein product: CASSTYRRDYGYTF.

This chain connects TRBV30 to TRBJ1-2; 8 bases agree with TRBD1. This CDR3 is 15 amino acids long. Looked up from germline, CDR1 is GTSNPN and CDR2 is SVGIG (reference sequence). V trimming: 0 bases; J trimming: 6 bases; junction bases outside the gene matches: 9. CDR3 coding DNA: TGTGCCTGGAGTGTCTTAATTCAGGGGGCAGATGGCTACACCTTC. This gives the protein CAWSVLIQGADGYTF.

This sequence joins TRBV2 and TRBJ2-3, with D perhaps matching TRBD2 (6 bases). There are 15 residues in the CDR3. V dropped 4 bases and J dropped 4 bases, with 15 bases sitting between them. Germline CDR1 and CDR2: SNHLY and FYNNEI. The CDR3 coding sequence is TGTGCCAGCAGTGGGACTGGGGGACTCCCAGATACGCAGTATTTT. It translates to CASSGTGGLPDTQYF. The whole variable domain, filled in from reference TRBV2 and TRBJ2-3, reads EPEVTQTPSHQVTQMGQEVILRCVPISNHLYFYWYRQILGQKVEFLVSFYNNEISEKSEIFDDQFSVERPDGSNFTLKIRSTKLEDSAMYFCASSGTGGLPDTQYFGPGTRLTVL.

The chain links TRBV4-3 to TRBJ2-1; 10 bases agree with TRBD2. The junction had 9 bases not matched to a gene; V was cut back by 0 bases and J by 7 bases. CDR1 and CDR2 from the germline V gene are LGHNA and YSLEER. The CDR3 is 17 amino acids. The CDR3 sequence is CASSQDSASGRWNEQFF. Written as DNA, the CDR3 is TGCGCCAGCAGCCAAGATTCAGCTAGCGGGAGATGGAATGAGCAGTTCTTC.

The rearrangement uses TRBV29-1 and TRBJ2-3; TRBD1 aligns across 9 bases. Germline CDR1 is SQVTM and CDR2 is ANQGSEA. Trimming removed 7 bases from V and 4 bases from J; junction bases left unmatched: 9. The CDR3 runs to 14 residues. This CDR3 reads CSGGQGIGSDTQYF. Here the CDR3 DNA reads TGCAGCGGAGGACAGGGGATCGGGTCAGATACGCAGTATTTT.

The gene calls are TRBV4-3 and TRBJ2-1; TRBD2 matches at 11 bases. The V gene end was trimmed by 0 bases and the J gene end by 4 bases; junction bases not matched to a gene: 2. Germline CDR1 reads LGHNA; CDR2 reads YSLEER. The CDR3 runs 16 residues. This chain's CDR3 is CASSQDWTSGYNEQFF. For the CDR3, the DNA is TGCGCCAGCAGCCAAGATTGGACTAGCGGGTACAATGAGCAGTTCTTC.

This clone was seen a few times. The CDR3 DNA reads as TGTGCCAGCAGCTTAGATCTGGACAGAGCCTACGAGCAGTACTTC. This encodes CASSLDLDRAYEQYF. The chain employs TRBV11-3 and TRBJ2-7; weak D call: TRBD1 (6 bases). CDR3 length equals 15 residues. V was pared by 0 bases and J by 2 bases, with 11 bases between. Germline V lookup: CDR1 SGHNT, CDR2 YENEEA.

The chain has TRBV5-6 and TRBJ1-3; D remains ambiguous. CDR3 length: 14 residues. CDR1 SGHDT and CDR2 YYEEEE come from the germline V gene. The V end lost 4 bases, the J end lost 2 bases, and 10 bases lay between the germline ends. The CDR3 region is CASSPRVTGNTIYF. CDR3 nucleotides: TGTGCCAGCAGCCCGAGAGTTACTGGAAACACCATATATTTT.

This clone was counted a single time. This rearrangement joins TRBV27 to TRBJ2-7; perhaps TRBD1 as D (5 bases). The V end lost 2 bases, the J end lost 3 bases, and 11 bases lay between the germline ends. CDR1 and CDR2 from the germline V gene are MNHEY and SMNVEV (reference sequence). The CDR3 is made up of 14 amino acids. The CDR3 bases are TGTGCCAGCAGTTTAAAGCCCAGGGTCTACGAGCAGTACTTC. It encodes CASSLKPRVYEQYF.

This clone has only a few counts. CDR3 sequence reads: CASTKGTDYGYTF. The CDR3 DNA sequence: TGTGCCAGCACCAAAGGGACAGACTATGGCTACACCTTC. The rearrangement joins TRBV7-2 to TRBJ1-2; TRBD1 aligns across 7 bases. Trimming took 7 bases from V and 3 from J; bases not matched to a gene: 5. The germline CDR1 and CDR2 sequences are SGHTA and FQGNSA. This CDR3 is 13 amino acids long.

This clone was detected once. J is TRBJ1-2 and V is TRBV28; D might be TRBD1 (6 bases). The CDR3 has 15 residues. The germline V gene has CDR1 MDHEN and CDR2 SYDVKM. The V gene lost 3 bases and the J gene lost 6 bases, with 17 bases spanning the gap. The CDR3 DNA reads as TGTGCCAGCAGTTTCCTTACAGGGATGGGGCATGGCTACACCTTC. Its protein is CASSFLTGMGHGYTF.

The CDR3 nucleotides are TGTGCCAGCAGCTTAGTAGCGGGGCGCTACGAGCAGTACTTC. Its protein is CASSLVAGRYEQYF. The chain uses TRBV7-2 and TRBJ2-7; 8 bases agree with TRBD2. CDR1 is SGHTA, CDR2 FQGNSA, per germline. The CDR3 has 14 amino acids. J was trimmed by 3 bases and V by 1 base; bases with no gene match: 2. Variable domain in full (rest from reference TRBV7-2 and TRBJ2-7): GAGVSQSPSNKVTEKGKDVELRCDPISGHTALYWYRQSLGQGLEFLIYFQGNSAPDKSGLPSDRFSAERTGGSVSTLTIQRTQQEDSAVYLCASSLVAGRYEQYFGPGTRLTVT.

This chain links TRBV5-1 with TRBJ1-5, with TRBD1 identical over 9 bases. The CDR3 spans 15 residues. Per germline, CDR1 SGHRS and CDR2 YFSETQ. The V gene end was trimmed by 4 bases and the J gene end by 7 bases; junction bases not matched to a gene: 9. The CDR3 spells CASSLWTGAGQPQHF. CDR3 nucleotides: TGCGCCAGCAGCCTCTGGACAGGGGCTGGCCAGCCCCAGCATTTT.

The V gene is TRBV6-1, the J gene TRBJ1-4; D uncertain. CDR3 length: 13 amino acids. Trimming left V 1 base short and J 8 bases short, with 8 bases between. Germline CDR1 reads MNHNS; CDR2 reads SASEGT. The CDR3 region is CASSEGAPEKLFF. Written as DNA, the CDR3 is TGTGCCAGCAGTGAAGGGGCGCCAGAAAAACTGTTTTTT.

The gene calls are TRBV29-1 and TRBJ2-1; 7 positions match TRBD1. The germline gives CDR1 SQVTM, CDR2 ANQGSEA. The CDR3 is 13 amino acids. The trim removed 6 bases at V and 4 bases at J, leaving 6 bases unmatched. Written as DNA, the CDR3 is TGCAGCGTGGCACGGGACAGATACAATGAGCAGTTCTTC. It yields the protein CSVARDRYNEQFF.

CDR3 nucleotide sequence: TGTGCCAGCACAACGGGGGACGCTTATGAGACCCAGTACTTC. This gives the protein CASTTGDAYETQYF. V is TRBV11-3 and J is TRBJ2-5; perhaps TRBD2 as D (6 bases). V lost 7 bases, J lost 5 bases, and 17 bases lay in between. From germline, CDR1 is SGHNT and CDR2 YENEEA. The length of the CDR3 is 14 residues. Complete variable domain (other parts from reference TRBV11-3 and TRBJ2-5): EAGVVQSPRYKIIEKKQPVAFWCNPISGHNTLYWYLQNLGQGPELLIRYENEEAVDDSQLPKDRFSAERLKGVDSTLKIQPAELGDSAVYLCASTTGDAYETQYFGPGTRLLVL.

This clone was recorded once. The V gene is TRBV6-5, the J gene TRBJ1-4; possible D gene TRBD1, 5 bases. Germline loops: CDR1 MNHEY, CDR2 SVGAGI. CDR3 length: 13 amino acids. Trimming took off 5 bases at V and 7 bases at J, with 11 bases between the two ends. The CDR3: CASSPLGGEKLFF. The CDR3, as DNA: TGTGCCAGCAGTCCGCTCGGGGGTGAAAAACTGTTTTTT.

This rearrangement joins TRBV10-2 to TRBJ2-1; a weak D match, TRBD1 (5 bases). Trimming cost V 0 bases and J 4 bases, with 7 bases left between them. Germline-derived CDR1 and CDR2 are WSHSY and SAAADI. The CDR3 consists of 14 residues. CDR3 nucleotides: TGCGCCAGCAGTGAGTCGAACAGGTACAATGAGCAGTTCTTC. Residues: CASSESNRYNEQFF.

V and J are TRBV9 and TRBJ2-1; weak D call: TRBD2 (7 bases). Deletions cut 4 bases from V and 6 bases from J, with 20 bases between. The CDR3 runs to 16 residues. Germline V gene data show CDR1 as SGDLS and CDR2 as YYNGEE. The CDR3 is CASSPRGLAVSNEQFF. The CDR3 DNA is TGTGCCAGCAGCCCCCGGGGGCTAGCGGTTAGCAATGAGCAGTTCTTC.

This clone was observed a few times. The rearrangement links TRBV5-1 to TRBJ1-1; possible D gene TRBD1, 6 bases. From germline, CDR1 is SGHRS and CDR2 YFSETQ. V was shortened by 3 bases and J by 3 bases, with 9 bases between the two germline ends. This CDR3 region has 13 residues. In DNA, the CDR3 is TGCGCCAGCAGCTACTCAGGGGACACTGAAGCTTTCTTT. Amino acid sequence: CASSYSGDTEAFF. Supplemented by reference TRBV5-1 and TRBJ1-1, the full variable domain reads KAGVTQTPRYLIKTRGQQVTLSCSPISGHRSVSWYQQTPGQGLQFLFEYFSETQRNKGNFPGRFSGRQFSNSRSEMNVSTLELGDSALYLCASSYSGDTEAFFGQGTRLTVV.